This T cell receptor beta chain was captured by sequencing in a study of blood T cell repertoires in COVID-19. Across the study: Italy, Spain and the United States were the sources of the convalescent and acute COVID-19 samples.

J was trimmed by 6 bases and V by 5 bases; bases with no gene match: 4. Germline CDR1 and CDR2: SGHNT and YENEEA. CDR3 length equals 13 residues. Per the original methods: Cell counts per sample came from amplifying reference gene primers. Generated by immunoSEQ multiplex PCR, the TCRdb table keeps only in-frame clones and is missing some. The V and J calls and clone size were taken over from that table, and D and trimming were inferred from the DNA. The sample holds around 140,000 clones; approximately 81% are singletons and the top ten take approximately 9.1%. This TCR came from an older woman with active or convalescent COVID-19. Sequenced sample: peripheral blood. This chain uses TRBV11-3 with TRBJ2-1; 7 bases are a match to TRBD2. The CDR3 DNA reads TGTGCCAGCAGCCCGCGCGGGGGCAATGAGCAGTTCTTC. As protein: CASSPRGGNEQFF.